The TCR beta chain under discussion was sequenced for a study of cytomegalovirus exposure and HLA in healthy donors. Overall study results and limits: Most TCR beta V segments were productive about 87% or about 30% of the time in an earlier analysis. Versus the approximately 720-donor mean, an Asian-associated ancestry cluster reportedly showed fewer N-insertions in a later analysis.

A multiplex PCR was run with 60 Vbeta primers and 13 Jbeta primers. Assay used: immunoSEQ multiplex PCR; TCRdb lists only in-frame clones, some missing. The data hold around 200,000 clones, with approximately 85% observed a single time. Looked up from germline, CDR1 is MGHRA and CDR2 is YSYEKL. This CDR3 spans 15 amino acids. Trimming cost V 1 base and J 5 bases, with 11 bases left between them. On this clone itself: Its cognate antigen is unknown.

The genes are TRBV4-1 and TRBJ2-2; perhaps TRBD2 as D (5 bases). Material for sequencing was PBMCs. The sequence was obtained from a woman in her thirties or forties in good health and CMV-seronegative. The CDR3 is CASSQVLSATGELFF. The CDR3 nucleotides read TGCGCCAGCAGCCAAGTTCTTAGCGCGACCGGGGAGCTGTTTTTT.